This TCR beta chain stems from a study of blood T cell repertoires in COVID-19. Across the study: The analysed material was cDNA or gDNA that came from T cells, B-cell-depleted T cells, or PBMCs.

Enrolled through a virtual design, the participants were between 18 and 89 years of age and came from 24 US areas. Which cohort a participant joined came from the clinical history participants gave. Exposed enrollees encountered a COVID-19 case at some point within 2 weeks before study entry. The method was immunoSEQ multiplex PCR; TCRdb's version includes in-frame clones alone and lacks a portion of them. The table lists hundreds of thousands of clones, roughly 85% of them singletons. The V segment lost 6 bases and the J segment 3 bases; nucleotides outside the gene matches: 11. Per the germline V gene, CDR1 is SGHAT and CDR2 is FQDESV (reference sequence). The CDR3 sequence is 16 residues long.

This receptor was identified in a woman between 25 and 40 years old who had been exposed to COVID-19. The chain combines TRBV11-1 with TRBJ2-3; 8 positions match TRBD2. Source material: PBMCs or T cells enriched from blood (not recorded which). CDR3: CASRVLGGGKTDTQYF. The CDR3 DNA sequence: TGTGCCAGCAGGGTACTTGGCGGGGGGAAGACAGATACGCAGTATTTT.